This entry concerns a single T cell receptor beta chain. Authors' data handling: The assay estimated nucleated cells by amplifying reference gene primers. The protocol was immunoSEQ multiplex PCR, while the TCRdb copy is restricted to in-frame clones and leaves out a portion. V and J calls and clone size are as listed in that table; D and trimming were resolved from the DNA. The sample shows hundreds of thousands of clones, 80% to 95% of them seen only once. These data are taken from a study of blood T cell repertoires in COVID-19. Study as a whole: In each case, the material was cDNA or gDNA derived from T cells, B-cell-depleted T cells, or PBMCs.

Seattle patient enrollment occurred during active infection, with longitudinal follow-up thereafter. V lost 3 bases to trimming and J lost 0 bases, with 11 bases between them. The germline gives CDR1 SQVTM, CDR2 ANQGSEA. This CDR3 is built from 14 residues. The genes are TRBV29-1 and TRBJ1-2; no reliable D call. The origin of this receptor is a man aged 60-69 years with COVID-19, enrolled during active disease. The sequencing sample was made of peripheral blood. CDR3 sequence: CSVELGGTNYGYTF. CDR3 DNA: TGCAGCGTTGAGCTGGGAGGTACTAACTATGGCTACACCTTC. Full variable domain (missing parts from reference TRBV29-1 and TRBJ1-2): SAVISQKPSRDICQRGTSLTIQCQVDSQVTMMFWYRQQPGQSLTLIATANQGSEATYESGFVIDKFPISRPNLTFSTLTVSNMSPEDSSIYLCSVELGGTNYGYTFGSGTRLTVV.